These 25 T cell receptor beta chains came from one sample sequenced in a study of T-cell memory formation after mild COVID-19. MiXCR, run by TCRdb on the 5' RACE reads, gives a single entry per CDR3 protein. The repertoire holds tens of thousands of distinct CDR3 sequences, with about 14% as singletons. The sequencing sample was made of PBMCs or a T cell subset sorted from them (not recorded which). Every receptor here comes from a young man who had mild COVID-19 (a few samples of this study predate the infection). Cell type and time point are not known.

The rearrangement joins TRBV12-3 or TRBV12-4 to TRBJ2-3; 8 bases match TRBD1. Trimming took 3 bases from V and 5 from J; bases not matched to a gene: 7. The CDR3 is made up of 15 amino acids. The CDR3 nucleotides read TGTGCCAGCAGTTTGCACCAGGGGGCTGGAGATACGCAGTATTTT. Encoded protein: CASSLHQGAGDTQYF.

The V call is TRBV7-8, the J call TRBJ1-5, with 9 bases identical to TRBD1. V lost 1 base to trimming and J lost 4 bases; unmatched junction nucleotides: 8. The CDR3 sequence is 17 residues long. CDR1 is SGHVS, CDR2 FQNEAQ, per germline. Written as DNA, the CDR3 is TGTGCCAGCAGCTTAGGACAGGGGGAAAGCCAAAATCAGCCCCAGCATTTT. It encodes CASSLGQGESQNQPQHF.

The chain combines TRBV12-3 or TRBV12-4 with TRBJ2-1, with TRBD2 matching 12 bases. The CDR3 totals 17 residues. The ends lost 5 bases at V and 2 bases at J; junction bases unmatched: 7. CDR3 nucleotide sequence: TGTGCCAGCAGTGGCCGGACTAGCGGGGCCACCTACAATGAGCAGTTCTTC. It codes for CASSGRTSGATYNEQFF.

The chain is built from TRBV9 and TRBJ1-2; TRBD1 might be the D (6 bases). Germline values: CDR1 SGDLS, CDR2 YYNGEE. The germline V and J ends were trimmed by 1 base and 0 bases, with 10 bases remaining between them. The CDR3 is 15 amino acids. CDR3: CASSVTGAPNYGYTF. CDR3 coding DNA: TGTGCCAGCAGCGTAACGGGGGCGCCTAACTATGGCTACACCTTC.

The CDR3 loop is CSAETQKEKLFF. CDR3 bases: TGCAGTGCAGAAACACAGAAGGAAAAACTGTTTTTT. The chain links TRBV20-1 to TRBJ1-4; D is ambiguous. Germline-derived CDR1 and CDR2 are DFQATT and SNEGSKA (reference sequence). The CDR3 is 12 amino acids. With 6 bases removed from V and 8 bases from J, the gap between germline ends came to 13 bases.

The V call is TRBV6-2 or TRBV6-3, the J call TRBJ2-1; tentative D call: TRBD1 (6 bases). The germline gives CDR1 MNHEY, CDR2 SVGEGT. V lost 4 bases and J lost 8, with 15 bases in between. This CDR3 spans 14 amino acids. The CDR3 here is CASSWRTAWDEQFF. DNA for the CDR3: TGTGCCAGCAGTTGGCGGACAGCCTGGGATGAGCAGTTCTTC.

The chain has TRBV12-3 or TRBV12-4 and TRBJ2-3, with 7 bases fitting TRBD1. J was trimmed by 0 bases and V by 7 bases; bases with no gene match: 7. CDR3 length: 15 residues. The CDR3 protein is CASIHGQASTDTQYF. For the CDR3, the DNA is TGTGCCAGCATTCACGGACAGGCTAGCACAGATACGCAGTATTTT.

This clonotype was counted between two and nine times. CDR3 DNA: TGTGCCAGCAGTCCCCGCTGGGGTTCGCCAGATACGCAGTATTTT. This sequence encodes CASSPRWGSPDTQYF. The chain employs TRBV27 and TRBJ2-3; D is unresolved. V lost 5 bases, J lost 4 bases, and 16 bases lay in between. The CDR3 loop spans 15 amino acids. Germline V gene lookup returns CDR1 MNHEY and CDR2 SMNVEV (reference sequence).

The chain is built from TRBV10-3 and TRBJ2-7; TRBD2 agrees at 12 bases. Germline-derived CDR1 and CDR2 are ENHRY and SYGVKD. With 3 bases clipped from V and 2 bases from J, the junction kept 5 bases outside the gene matches. This CDR3 has 16 amino acids. The DNA of the CDR3 is TGTGCCATCAGTGATCGACTAGCGGGGGTCACCTACGAGCAGTACTTC. The encoded protein is CAISDRLAGVTYEQYF.

This clonotype has just a few counts. The chain combines TRBV18 with TRBJ1-5; the D is unclear. Trimming removed 4 bases from V and 3 bases from J, with 10 bases in between. Germline CDR1 reads KGHSH; CDR2 reads LQKENI. The CDR3 loop spans 14 amino acids. The CDR3 spells CASSQWRDNQPQHF. CDR3 sequence (DNA): TGTGCCAGCTCACAGTGGAGGGACAATCAGCCCCAGCATTTT.

This clonotype was seen more than once but under ten times. The genes are TRBV7-9 and TRBJ2-5; D is unclear. The CDR3 consists of 13 residues. Germline CDR1 and CDR2: SEHNR and FQNEAQ (reference sequence). V was shortened by 5 bases and J by 7 bases, with 14 bases between the two germline ends. The CDR3 reads CASSLDRYWTQYF. The CDR3 region has the DNA TGTGCCAGCAGCCTTGACCGATACTGGACCCAGTACTTC.

The chain has TRBV5-4 and TRBJ2-3; no reliable D call. The V and J ends lost 5 bases and 0 bases respectively, with 16 bases between them. Germline V gene sequence: CDR1 SGHNT, CDR2 YYREEE (reference sequence). This CDR3 comprises 16 residues. The CDR3 sequence: CASRLRGADSTDTQYF. In DNA form, the CDR3 reads TGTGCCAGCAGGTTACGTGGCGCAGATAGCACAGATACGCAGTATTTT.

This clonotype was observed at least ten times. The rearrangement links TRBV5-1 to TRBJ2-7, with D uncertain. V gave up 1 base and J gave up 3 bases, with 14 bases separating them. The CDR3 contains 15 residues. Germline V gives CDR1 SGHRS, CDR2 YFSETQ. CDR3 region: CASSLIPGSYYEQYF. In DNA form, the CDR3 reads TGCGCCAGCAGCTTGATACCAGGTTCTTACTACGAGCAGTACTTC.

V gene TRBV27 combines with J gene TRBJ2-7, with D possibly matching TRBD1 (6 bases). Trimming cost V 2 bases and J 4 bases, with 12 bases left between them. From germline, CDR1 is MNHEY and CDR2 SMNVEV (reference sequence). The CDR3 spans 14 residues. CDR3 protein: CASSLTGTNYEQYV. The CDR3 nucleotides are TGTGCCAGCAGTTTAACCGGGACAAATTACGAGCAGTACGTC.

V and J are TRBV29-1 and TRBJ2-3, with 11 nucleotides matching TRBD2. Germline V lookup: CDR1 SQVTM, CDR2 ANQGSEA. The length of the CDR3 is 15 residues. V was clipped by 6 bases and J by 3 bases; unmatched bases: 8. CDR3 in amino acids: CSVELAGDSTDTQYF. In nucleotides, the CDR3 is TGCAGCGTAGAACTAGCGGGGGACTCGACAGATACGCAGTATTTT.

This clonotype was detected only a few times. The chain links TRBV7-9 to TRBJ1-1; D perhaps matches TRBD1 (5 bases). V was cut by 1 base and J by 1 base, with 7 bases left in between. The CDR3 length is 14 residues. Germline values: CDR1 SEHNR, CDR2 FQNEAQ (reference sequence). CDR3 amino acids: CASSLVRGNTEAFF. CDR3 DNA: TGTGCCAGCAGCTTAGTGAGGGGGAACACTGAAGCTTTCTTT.

This clonotype was detected a few times. The rearrangement joins TRBV19 to TRBJ1-2, with D unclear. Per the germline V gene, CDR1 is LNHDA and CDR2 is SQIVND (reference sequence). Between the trimmed V and J ends, which lost 3 bases and 3 bases, there was a span of 8 bases. This CDR3 has 13 amino acids. CDR3: CASSMEGHYGYTF. Here the CDR3 DNA reads TGTGCCAGTAGTATGGAGGGCCACTATGGCTACACCTTC.

This clonotype was seen a few times. The V call is TRBV9, the J call TRBJ2-3; TRBD2 agrees at 11 bases. The CDR3 has 16 amino acids. The germline V gene has CDR1 SGDLS and CDR2 YYNGEE. The ends lost 3 bases at V and 2 bases at J; junction bases unmatched: 5. The CDR3 DNA reads TGTGCCAGCAGCGACAGACTAGCGGGGCCCACAGATACGCAGTATTTT. Protein product: CASSDRLAGPTDTQYF.

The chain is built from TRBV7-9 and TRBJ2-3, with TRBD2 matching 14 bases. Germline values: CDR1 SEHNR, CDR2 FQNEAQ (reference sequence). Losses at the gene ends were 5 bases for V and 6 bases for J; bases not matched to a gene: 4. This CDR3 contains 15 residues. The CDR3 sequence: CASSGLAGGWDTQYF. The CDR3 nucleotides are TGTGCCAGCAGCGGACTAGCGGGGGGCTGGGATACGCAGTATTTT.

The genes are TRBV6-5 and TRBJ1-1; 7 nucleotides match TRBD1. V was pared by 6 bases and J by 7 bases, with 14 bases of the junction left unmatched. The CDR3 covers 15 residues. Germline CDR1 reads MNHEY; CDR2 reads SVGAGI. The CDR3 reads CASSVDRDSRGEAFF. The CDR3 DNA follows: TGTGCCAGCAGCGTTGACAGGGACAGTAGGGGTGAAGCTTTCTTT.

This clonotype appeared many times. The chain is built from TRBV20-1 and TRBJ2-1, with a tentative D call TRBD2 (6 bases). Deletions cut 0 bases from V and 4 bases from J, with 16 bases between. Per the germline V gene, CDR1 is DFQATT and CDR2 is SNEGSKA (reference sequence). This CDR3 region has 16 residues. CDR3 sequence (DNA): TGCAGTGCTAGAGATTATAAGCGGGCTACTTACAATGAGCAGTTCTTC. Encoded protein: CSARDYKRATYNEQFF.

This chain connects TRBV9 to TRBJ2-5; 7 bases align to TRBD2. CDR1 SGDLS and CDR2 YYNGEE come from the germline V gene. There are 14 residues in the CDR3. Trimming took 4 bases from V and 3 from J; bases not matched to a gene: 6. DNA for the CDR3: TGTGCCAGCAGCCCCTTAGCGGGTGAAGAGACCCAGTACTTC. Translating gives CASSPLAGEETQYF.

Note on this clonotype: Mismatch with germline at one junction end may stem from a read error. V and J are TRBV7-7 and TRBJ2-5; TRBD2 aligns across 9 bases. Germline assignment: CDR1 SSHAT and CDR2 FNYEAQ (reference sequence). This CDR3 has 15 residues. The DNA of the CDR3 is TGTGCTAGCAGCTTAGCGTTGACTAGCGGTGAGACCCAGTACTTC. Translated, it gives CASSLALTSGETQYF.

The CDR3 DNA reads as TGCGCCAGCAGCCAAACTGGTCCAAGCACAGATACGCAGTATTTT. The encoded protein is CASSQTGPSTDTQYF. The gene calls are TRBV4-1 and TRBJ2-3; the D is unclear. V was trimmed by 2 bases and J by 0 bases, leaving 9 bases between them. CDR1 and CDR2 from the germline V gene are MGHRA and YSYEKL. CDR3 length: 15 amino acids.

This chain connects TRBV29-1 to TRBJ2-3, with D possibly being TRBD2 (5 bases). The CDR3 spans 16 residues. Trimming removed 2 bases from V and 2 bases from J, with 17 bases in between. Germline CDR1 reads SQVTM; CDR2 reads ANQGSEA. CDR3 sequence reads: CSVEWSSRAHTDTQYF. The CDR3 DNA is TGCAGCGTTGAATGGTCCTCGCGGGCCCACACAGATACGCAGTATTTT.